These 7 T cell receptor beta chains share one sample of origin, sequenced in a study of shared clonotypes between healthy human individuals. Sequencing used immunoSEQ multiplex PCR; TCRdb keeps in-frame clones, though not all of them. Among 2 million to 2.5 million clones, 85% to 95% were seen once, and the ten largest hold roughly 0.13%. The source material was naive CD4+ T cells sorted from blood. Subset of the sample: CD45RA+ positively selected. The receptors were sampled from a man aged 18-30 years in good health.

This clone showed up just once. This chain uses TRBV30 with TRBJ2-7; either TRBD1 or TRBD2 may fit D (7 bases each). Trimming cost V 3 bases and J 3 bases, with 12 bases left between them. The CDR3 totals 13 residues. Germline CDR1 is GTSNPN and CDR2 is SVGIG (reference sequence). The CDR3 region is CAWRAGQLYEQYF. CDR3 DNA: TGTGCCTGGAGAGCGGGACAGCTCTACGAGCAGTACTTC.

The chain combines TRBV7-2 with TRBJ2-5, with 9 positions matching TRBD2. This CDR3 spans 17 amino acids. The V gene end was trimmed by 5 bases and the J gene end by 1 base; junction bases not matched to a gene: 11. Germline V gene lookup returns CDR1 SGHTA and CDR2 FQGNSA. In nucleotides, the CDR3 is TGTGCCAGCAGCCCAGAGGTCAGCGGGGGGATCCAAGAGACCCAGTACTTC. Its protein product is CASSPEVSGGIQETQYF.

The rearrangement joins TRBV7-3 to TRBJ2-5; D not resolved. Trimming removed 4 bases at V and 2 bases at J, with 11 bases between. The CDR3 sequence is 14 residues long. CDR1 SGHTA and CDR2 FQGTGA come from the germline V gene. The CDR3 loop is CASSSGPLQETQYF. CDR3 sequence (DNA): TGTGCCAGCAGCTCTGGACCGCTACAAGAGACCCAGTACTTC.

V gene TRBV2 combines with J gene TRBJ2-1; unclear D gene. CDR1 is SNHLY and CDR2 is FYNNEI in the germline V gene. Trimming stripped 10 bases from V and 10 bases from J, with 14 bases between. The CDR3 is made up of 11 amino acids. This chain's CDR3 is CATLLGREQFF. As DNA, the CDR3 is TGTGCCACCCTACTCGGCCGGGAGCAGTTCTTC.

The V gene is TRBV10-3, the J gene TRBJ2-1; 10 bases agree with TRBD2. CDR1 is ENHRY and CDR2 is SYGVKD in the germline V gene. The CDR3 loop spans 15 amino acids. After removal of 5 bases from V and 7 bases from J, the junction contained 8 bases not matched to a gene. This CDR3 is CAISPSSGGLNEQFF. CDR3 nucleotide sequence: TGTGCCATCAGTCCGAGTAGCGGGGGGTTGAATGAGCAGTTCTTC.

The chain is built from TRBV11-2 and TRBJ2-7, with D perhaps TRBD2 (6 bases). CDR1 is SGHAT and CDR2 is FQNNGV in the germline V gene. The CDR3 has 17 residues. Trimming stripped 5 bases from V and 1 base from J, with 21 bases between. The CDR3 spells CASSTERRWAGSYEQYF. The CDR3 coding sequence is TGTGCCAGCAGCACCGAAAGGAGGTGGGCGGGGTCCTACGAGCAGTACTTC.

This chain joins TRBV10-3 and TRBJ2-3; 7 nucleotides agree with TRBD2. This CDR3 has 15 residues. With V trimmed by 8 bases and J by 5 bases, 13 bases remained unmatched. Germline CDR1 ENHRY, CDR2 SYGVKD. CDR3 region: CAIGFSGLGGDTQYF. For the CDR3, the DNA is TGTGCCATCGGGTTTAGCGGGCTCGGCGGAGATACGCAGTATTTT.